The 23 T cell receptor beta chains below all came from one sample that was sequenced in a study of blood T cell repertoires in COVID-19. TCRdb's table, derived via immunoSEQ multiplex PCR, lists solely in-frame clones and lacks some. Of under 400,000 clones in the sample, roughly 86% were seen once. Material: PBMCs or T cells enriched from blood (not recorded which). Receptors originate from a woman aged 25 to 39 who had been exposed to COVID-19.

The chain links TRBV24-1 to TRBJ2-3, with a possible D match to TRBD1 (5 bases). The V end lost 1 base, the J end lost 0 bases, and 10 bases lay between the germline ends. The CDR3 contains 16 residues. Germline CDR1 and CDR2: KGHDR and SFDVKD. CDR3 region: CATSDFQGYSTDTQYF. CDR3 sequence (DNA): TGTGCCACCAGTGATTTCCAGGGCTACAGCACAGATACGCAGTATTTT.

Details on this clone: Other DNA variants within this sample encode the same CDR3. This rearrangement joins TRBV7-9 to TRBJ2-7, with D unresolved. This CDR3 has 12 residues. Trimming shortened V by 0 bases and J by 3 bases, and 3 bases separated the two germline ends. The germline CDR1 and CDR2 sequences are SEHNR and FQNEAQ (reference sequence). CDR3 sequence (DNA): TGTGCCAGCAGCTTAGCCCTCTACGAGCAGTACTTC. As protein: CASSLALYEQYF.

The J gene is TRBJ1-6, the V gene TRBV27; weak D call: TRBD1 (5 bases). With 5 bases removed from V and 3 bases from J, the gap between germline ends came to 14 bases. There are 16 residues in the CDR3. The V gene's germline CDR1 is MNHEY and CDR2 SMNVEV (reference sequence). CDR3 coding DNA: TGTGCCAGCAGTCACTTGGACACGATCTATAATTCACCCCTCCACTTT. Translating it yields CASSHLDTIYNSPLHF.

This clone occurred a few times. This rearrangement joins TRBV29-1 to TRBJ2-7; possible D gene TRBD2, 5 bases. CDR1 and CDR2 from the germline V gene are SQVTM and ANQGSEA. This CDR3 has 12 residues. The ends were cut back, 7 bases at V and 4 bases at J, with 14 bases in the middle. The chain's CDR3 is CSASNAGYEQYF. CDR3 DNA sequence: TGCAGCGCATCAAATGCGGGTTACGAGCAGTACTTC.

The J gene is TRBJ2-2, the V gene TRBV19, with 7 bases that match TRBD1. Per the germline V gene, CDR1 is LNHDA and CDR2 is SQIVND (reference sequence). There are 19 residues in the CDR3. Trimming at V came to 4 bases and at J to 0 bases, leaving 14 bases not matched to a gene. CDR3 DNA sequence: TGTGCCAGTAGTAAAAGACCGGGACAGATTTTCGCGAACACCGGGGAGCTGTTTTTT. This codes for CASSKRPGQIFANTGELFF.

The V call is TRBV19, the J call TRBJ1-5, with 11 bases aligning to TRBD1. The V segment lost 2 bases and the J segment 2 bases; nucleotides outside the gene matches: 2. Germline CDR1 reads LNHDA; CDR2 reads SQIVND (reference sequence). CDR3 length: 16 residues. CDR3 nucleotide sequence: TGTGCCAGTAGTATAAGGGACAGGGGGGGCAATCAGCCCCAGCATTTT. Its translation is CASSIRDRGGNQPQHF.

The gene calls are TRBV7-3 and TRBJ2-3; no reliable D call. V lost 3 bases, J lost 5 bases, and 9 bases lay in between. CDR1 and CDR2 from the germline V gene are SGHTA and FQGTGA. This CDR3 region has 13 residues. This chain's CDR3 is CASSFDTGDTQYF. The CDR3, as DNA: TGTGCCAGCAGCTTCGATACGGGAGATACGCAGTATTTT.

The rearrangement links TRBV29-1 to TRBJ2-3; D remains ambiguous. CDR3 length: 13 residues. Germline CDR1 and CDR2: SQVTM and ANQGSEA. V lost 4 bases to trimming and J lost 2 bases, with 10 bases between them. The CDR3 sequence is CSVGPENTDTQYF. For the CDR3, the DNA is TGCAGCGTTGGACCGGAGAACACAGATACGCAGTATTTT.

The genes are TRBV19 and TRBJ2-7, with TRBD1 matching 8 bases. From germline, CDR1 is LNHDA and CDR2 SQIVND (reference sequence). This CDR3 comprises 15 residues. V gave up 4 bases and J gave up 6 bases; unmatched junction bases: 11. The chain's CDR3 is CASSNKGQGAGEQYF. CDR3 nucleotides: TGTGCCAGTAGTAACAAGGGGCAGGGGGCCGGCGAGCAGTACTTC.

This chain links TRBV2 with TRBJ1-3, with D maybe TRBD1 (6 bases). The CDR3 consists of 20 residues. Germline CDR1 and CDR2: SNHLY and FYNNEI. V was shortened by 5 bases and J by 1 base, with 27 bases between the two germline ends. CDR3 protein: CASSTRWGSRGIFSGNTIYF. The CDR3 nucleotides read TGTGCCAGCAGTACCCGATGGGGGAGCAGGGGAATCTTTTCTGGAAACACCATATATTTT.

V is TRBV19 and J is TRBJ1-1; D ambiguous. Germline V gene lookup returns CDR1 LNHDA and CDR2 SQIVND (reference sequence). There are 13 residues in the CDR3. The germline V and J ends were trimmed by 5 bases and 0 bases, with 7 bases remaining between them. CDR3 nucleotide sequence: TGTGCCAGTAGTCCGACAATGAACACTGAAGCTTTCTTT. This sequence encodes CASSPTMNTEAFF.

This sequence joins TRBV25-1 and TRBJ1-2; 10 nucleotides agree with TRBD1. The germline CDR1 and CDR2 sequences are MGHDK and SYGVNS. The CDR3 covers 15 residues. With V trimmed by 3 bases and J by 7 bases, 8 bases remained unmatched. The CDR3 nucleotides are TGTGCCAGCAGTGACCGGGACAGGGGACTCGGTGGCTACACCTTC. This codes for CASSDRDRGLGGYTF.

The J gene is TRBJ2-1, the V gene TRBV19, with 9 bases that match TRBD2. The ends lost 6 bases at V and 8 bases at J; junction bases unmatched: 14. The germline CDR1 and CDR2 sequences are LNHDA and SQIVND (reference sequence). The CDR3 consists of 16 residues. The CDR3 loop is CASSHLIAGVTDEQFF. CDR3 DNA: TGTGCCAGTAGCCACTTAATAGCGGGAGTAACGGATGAGCAGTTCTTC.

The chain employs TRBV9 and TRBJ2-1; weak D call: TRBD2 (5 bases). Germline CDR1 is SGDLS and CDR2 is YYNGEE. The CDR3 is 15 amino acids. Trimming left V 0 bases short and J 3 bases short, with 10 bases between. In DNA, the CDR3 is TGTGCCAGCAGCGTAGGGGCTAGCAGCTACAATGAGCAGTTCTTC. Residues: CASSVGASSYNEQFF.

This chain joins TRBV27 and TRBJ2-7; TRBD1 agrees at 10 bases. V shed 2 bases and J 9 bases; nucleotides not matched to a gene: 10. This CDR3 contains 15 residues. CDR1 is MNHEY, CDR2 SMNVEV, per germline (reference sequence). In nucleotides, the CDR3 is TGTGCCAGCAGTTTAGAGGGACAGGGGTTCTCAGGGCAGTACTTC. Translating gives CASSLEGQGFSGQYF.

The chain has TRBV11-3 and TRBJ2-5; D might be TRBD2 (7 bases). Trimming took off 3 bases at V and 2 bases at J, with 10 bases between the two ends. The CDR3 consists of 14 residues. In germline, CDR1 is SGHNT, CDR2 YENEEA. The CDR3 sequence: CASSFGGLQETQYF. In DNA form, the CDR3 reads TGTGCCAGCAGCTTCGGGGGGCTGCAAGAGACCCAGTACTTC.

The rearrangement joins TRBV19 to TRBJ1-6; the match to TRBD1 covers 10 bases. V dropped 4 bases and J dropped 7; count of bases not matched to a gene: 7. CDR1 and CDR2 (germline): LNHDA, SQIVND (reference sequence). This CDR3 contains 16 residues. CDR3 coding DNA: TGTGCCAGTAGTACCCGGACAGGGGGTATCAATTCACCCCTCCACTTT. As protein: CASSTRTGGINSPLHF.

V and J are TRBV18 and TRBJ1-4; 7 bases agree with TRBD1. V lost 3 bases to trimming and J lost 0 bases; unmatched junction nucleotides: 4. The germline CDR1 and CDR2 sequences are KGHSH and LQKENI. The CDR3 contains 16 residues. Here the CDR3 reads CASSPPTGPTNEKLFF. In nucleotides, the CDR3 is TGTGCCAGCTCACCCCCGACAGGGCCAACTAATGAAAAACTGTTTTTT. Filled out from reference TRBV18 and TRBJ1-4, the complete variable domain reads NAGVMQNPRHLVRRRGQEARLRCSPMKGHSHVYWYRQLPEEGLKFMVYLQKENIIDESGMPKERFSAEFPKEGPSILRIQQVVRGDSAAYFCASSPPTGPTNEKLFFGSGTQLSVL.

The rearrangement links TRBV3-1 (or the pseudogene TRBV3-2) to TRBJ2-7, with TRBD2 matching over 7 bases. The length of the CDR3 is 15 residues. Germline V CDR1 and CDR2: LGHDT, YNNKEL (reference sequence). The ends lost 1 base at V and 1 base at J; junction bases unmatched: 4. CDR3 sequence: CASSQAASGSYEQYF. In DNA, the CDR3 is TGTGCCAGCAGCCAAGCGGCTAGCGGATCCTACGAGCAGTACTTC.

The V call is TRBV6-5, the J call TRBJ1-2, with D perhaps matching TRBD1 (5 bases). The length of the CDR3 is 16 residues. The V gene lost 0 bases and the J gene lost 5 bases, with 16 bases spanning the gap. The germline CDR1 and CDR2 sequences are MNHEY and SVGAGI. CDR3 region: CASSYSTSQGGYGYTF. In DNA, the CDR3 is TGTGCCAGCAGTTACTCGACCTCTCAGGGTGGTTATGGCTACACCTTC.

J is TRBJ2-3 and V is TRBV28; D is perhaps TRBD1 (5 bases). Germline V gene data show CDR1 as MDHEN and CDR2 as SYDVKM. Trimming left V 3 bases short and J 7 bases short, with 14 bases between. The CDR3 loop spans 14 amino acids. The CDR3 DNA follows: TGTGCCAGCAGTTTCAAGCAGGGCACGTATACGCAGTATTTT. Its translation: CASSFKQGTYTQYF.

CDR3 DNA: TGTGCCAGTAGTAGTACTAGCGGGGATGAGCAGTTCTTC. It translates to CASSSTSGDEQFF. The V call is TRBV19, the J call TRBJ2-1, with 10 positions matching TRBD2. Germline CDR1 reads LNHDA; CDR2 reads SQIVND (reference sequence). The CDR3 loop spans 13 amino acids. V lost 4 bases and J lost 8; bases outside the gene matches: 2.

This clone was seen just once. The V and J genes are TRBV6-6 and TRBJ2-7; D unclear. Germline CDR1 is MNHNY and CDR2 is SVGAGI (reference sequence). Trimming pared 2 bases from V and 3 bases from J, leaving 11 bases between. This CDR3 comprises 14 residues. The CDR3 nucleotides are TGTGCCAGCAGTTACGGCCAGAACCACTACGAGCAGTACTTC. This encodes CASSYGQNHYEQYF.